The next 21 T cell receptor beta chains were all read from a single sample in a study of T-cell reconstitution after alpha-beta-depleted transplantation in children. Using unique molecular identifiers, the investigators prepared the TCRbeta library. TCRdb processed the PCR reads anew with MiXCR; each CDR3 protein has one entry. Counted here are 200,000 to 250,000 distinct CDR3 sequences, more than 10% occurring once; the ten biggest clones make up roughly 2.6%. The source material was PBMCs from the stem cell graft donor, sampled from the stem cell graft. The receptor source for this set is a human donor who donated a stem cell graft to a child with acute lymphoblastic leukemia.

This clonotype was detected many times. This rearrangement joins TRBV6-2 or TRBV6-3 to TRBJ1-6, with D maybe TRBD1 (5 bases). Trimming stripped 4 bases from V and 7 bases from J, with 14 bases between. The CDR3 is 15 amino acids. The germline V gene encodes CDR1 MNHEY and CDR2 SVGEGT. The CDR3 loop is CASSSRDAGNSPLHF. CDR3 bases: TGTGCCAGCAGTTCCCGGGACGCTGGCAATTCACCCCTCCACTTT.

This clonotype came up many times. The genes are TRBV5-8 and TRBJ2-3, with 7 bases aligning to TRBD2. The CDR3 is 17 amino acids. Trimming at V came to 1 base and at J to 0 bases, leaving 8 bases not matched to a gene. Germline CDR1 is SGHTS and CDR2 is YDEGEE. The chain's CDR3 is CASSLLLARGSTDTQYF. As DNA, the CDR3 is TGTGCCAGCAGCTTGCTACTAGCGAGAGGGAGCACAGATACGCAGTATTTT.

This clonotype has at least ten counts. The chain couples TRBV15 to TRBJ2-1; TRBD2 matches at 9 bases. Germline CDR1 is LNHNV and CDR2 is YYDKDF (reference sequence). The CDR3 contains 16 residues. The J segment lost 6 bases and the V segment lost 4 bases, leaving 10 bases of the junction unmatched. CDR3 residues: CATSTGRSGGRNEQFF. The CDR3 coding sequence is TGTGCCACCAGCACTGGAAGGAGCGGGGGGCGCAATGAGCAGTTCTTC.

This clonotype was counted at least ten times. The CDR3, as DNA: TGTGCCAGCAGCCAAGGCTCCTGGGGGGGGTTGAGCTCCTACAATGAGCAGTTCTTC. It translates to CASSQGSWGGLSSYNEQFF. The gene calls are TRBV3-1 and TRBJ2-1; 7 nucleotides align to TRBD2. J lost 0 bases, V lost 1 base, and 12 bases had no gene match. Germline CDR1 and CDR2: LGHDT and YNNKEL (reference sequence). The length of the CDR3 is 19 residues.

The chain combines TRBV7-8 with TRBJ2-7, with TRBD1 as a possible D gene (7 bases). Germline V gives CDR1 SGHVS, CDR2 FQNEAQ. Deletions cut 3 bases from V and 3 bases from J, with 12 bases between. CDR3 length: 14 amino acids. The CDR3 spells CASSFRGDGYEQYF. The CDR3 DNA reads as TGTGCCAGCAGCTTCAGGGGGGACGGCTACGAGCAGTACTTC. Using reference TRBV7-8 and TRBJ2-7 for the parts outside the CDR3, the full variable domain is GAGVSQSPRYKVAKRGQDVALRCDPISGHVSLFWYQQALGQGPEFLTYFQNEAQLDKSGLPSDRFFAERPEGSVSTLKIQRTQQEDSAVYLCASSFRGDGYEQYFGPGTRLTVT.

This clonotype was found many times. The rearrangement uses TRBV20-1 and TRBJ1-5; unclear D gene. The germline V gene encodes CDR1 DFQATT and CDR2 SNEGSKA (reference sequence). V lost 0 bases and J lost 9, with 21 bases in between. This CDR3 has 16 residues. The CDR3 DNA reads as TGCAGTGCTAGAGATAGAGTCAATGGGGTGGGCCGGCCCCAGCATTTT. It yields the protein CSARDRVNGVGRPQHF.

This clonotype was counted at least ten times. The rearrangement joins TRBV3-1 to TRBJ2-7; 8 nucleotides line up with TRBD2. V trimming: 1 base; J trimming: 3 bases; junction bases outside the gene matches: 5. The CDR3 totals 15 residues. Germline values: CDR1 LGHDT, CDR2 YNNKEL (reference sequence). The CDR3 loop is CASSQGLAGLYEQYF. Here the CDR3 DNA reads TGTGCCAGCAGCCAAGGGCTAGCGGGTCTCTACGAGCAGTACTTC.

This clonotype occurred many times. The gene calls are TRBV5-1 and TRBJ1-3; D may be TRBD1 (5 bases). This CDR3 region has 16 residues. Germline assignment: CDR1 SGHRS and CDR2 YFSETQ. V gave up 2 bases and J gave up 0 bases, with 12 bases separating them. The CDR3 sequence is CASSFGTSSSGNTIYF. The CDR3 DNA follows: TGCGCCAGCAGCTTTGGGACGTCGAGCTCTGGAAACACCATATATTTT.

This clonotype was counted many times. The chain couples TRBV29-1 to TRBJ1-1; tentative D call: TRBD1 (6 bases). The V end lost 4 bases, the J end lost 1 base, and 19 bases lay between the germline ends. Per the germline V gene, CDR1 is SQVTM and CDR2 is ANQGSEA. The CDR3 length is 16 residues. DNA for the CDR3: TGCAGCGTTGGCCCCTTCTTTACAGGGTCGAACACTGAAGCTTTCTTT. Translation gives CSVGPFFTGSNTEAFF.

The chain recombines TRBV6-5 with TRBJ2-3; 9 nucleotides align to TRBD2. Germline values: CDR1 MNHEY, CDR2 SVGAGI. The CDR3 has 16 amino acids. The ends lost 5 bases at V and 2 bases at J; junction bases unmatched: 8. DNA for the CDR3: TGTGCCAGCAGTAACAGACTAGCGGATTACACAGATACGCAGTATTTT. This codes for CASSNRLADYTDTQYF.

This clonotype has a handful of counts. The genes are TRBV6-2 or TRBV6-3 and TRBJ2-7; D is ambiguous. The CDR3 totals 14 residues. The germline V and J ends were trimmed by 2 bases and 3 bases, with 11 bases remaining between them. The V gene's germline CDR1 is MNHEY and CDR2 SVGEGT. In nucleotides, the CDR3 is TGTGCCAGCAGTTACAACAAGGACGTCTACGAGCAGTACTTC. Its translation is CASSYNKDVYEQYF.

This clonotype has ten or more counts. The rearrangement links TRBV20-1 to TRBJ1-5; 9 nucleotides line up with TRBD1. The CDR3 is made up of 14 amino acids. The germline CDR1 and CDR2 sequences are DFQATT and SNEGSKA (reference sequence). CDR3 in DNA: TGCGGGATTACAGGGGGCCGAGGCAATCAGCCCCAGCATTTT. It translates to CGITGGRGNQPQHF.

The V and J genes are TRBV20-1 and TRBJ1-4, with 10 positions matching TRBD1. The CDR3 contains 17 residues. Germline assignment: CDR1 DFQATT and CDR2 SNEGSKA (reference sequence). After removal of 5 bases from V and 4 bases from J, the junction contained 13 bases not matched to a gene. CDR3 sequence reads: CSASTGTGVEVNEKLFF. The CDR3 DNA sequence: TGCAGTGCTTCGACCGGGACAGGGGTCGAGGTTAATGAAAAACTGTTTTTT.

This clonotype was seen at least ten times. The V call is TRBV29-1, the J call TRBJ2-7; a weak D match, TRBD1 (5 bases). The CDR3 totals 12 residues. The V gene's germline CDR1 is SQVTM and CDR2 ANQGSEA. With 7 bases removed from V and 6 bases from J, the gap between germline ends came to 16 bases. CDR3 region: CSGSTDLLEQYF. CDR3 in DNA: TGCAGCGGTTCGACAGACCTTCTCGAGCAGTACTTC.

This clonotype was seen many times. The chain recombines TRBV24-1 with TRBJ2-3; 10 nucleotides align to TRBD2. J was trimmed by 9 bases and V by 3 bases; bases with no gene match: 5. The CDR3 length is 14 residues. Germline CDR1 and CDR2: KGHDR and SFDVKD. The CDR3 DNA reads TGTGCCACCAGTGATAGGCTAGCGGGGGACACGCAGTATTTT. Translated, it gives CATSDRLAGDTQYF.

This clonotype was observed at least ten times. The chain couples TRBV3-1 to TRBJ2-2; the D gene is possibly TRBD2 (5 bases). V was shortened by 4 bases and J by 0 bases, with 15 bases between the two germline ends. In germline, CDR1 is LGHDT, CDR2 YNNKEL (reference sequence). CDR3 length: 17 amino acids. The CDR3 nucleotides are TGTGCCAGCAGCCCCTCGTCACGGGGTCCGAACACCGGGGAGCTGTTTTTT. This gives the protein CASSPSSRGPNTGELFF.

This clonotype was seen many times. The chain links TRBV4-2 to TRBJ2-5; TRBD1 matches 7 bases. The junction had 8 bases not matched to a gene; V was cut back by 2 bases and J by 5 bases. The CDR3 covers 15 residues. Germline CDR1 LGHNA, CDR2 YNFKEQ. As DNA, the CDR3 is TGTGCCAGCAGCCAACAAGACAGGGAACGGGAGACCCAGTACTTC. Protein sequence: CASSQQDRERETQYF.

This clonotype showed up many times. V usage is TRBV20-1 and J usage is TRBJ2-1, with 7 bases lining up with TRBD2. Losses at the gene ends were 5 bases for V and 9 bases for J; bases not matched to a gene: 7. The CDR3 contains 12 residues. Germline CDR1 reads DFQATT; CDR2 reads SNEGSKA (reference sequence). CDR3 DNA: TGCAGTGCTTTGACTAGCATCAGTGAGCAGTTCTTC. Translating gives CSALTSISEQFF.

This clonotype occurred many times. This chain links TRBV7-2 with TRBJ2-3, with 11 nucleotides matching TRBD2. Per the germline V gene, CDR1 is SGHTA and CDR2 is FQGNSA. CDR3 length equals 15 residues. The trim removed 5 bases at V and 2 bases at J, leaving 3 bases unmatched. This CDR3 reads CASSGSGRATDTQYF. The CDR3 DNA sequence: TGTGCCAGCAGCGGTAGCGGGAGGGCCACAGATACGCAGTATTTT.

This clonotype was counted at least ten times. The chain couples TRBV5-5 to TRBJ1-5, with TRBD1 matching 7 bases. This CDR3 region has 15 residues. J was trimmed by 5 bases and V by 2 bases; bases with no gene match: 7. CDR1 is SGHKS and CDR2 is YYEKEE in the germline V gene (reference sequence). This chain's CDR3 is CASSLIGTDDQPQHF. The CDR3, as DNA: TGTGCCAGCAGCTTAATTGGGACAGACGATCAGCCCCAGCATTTT.

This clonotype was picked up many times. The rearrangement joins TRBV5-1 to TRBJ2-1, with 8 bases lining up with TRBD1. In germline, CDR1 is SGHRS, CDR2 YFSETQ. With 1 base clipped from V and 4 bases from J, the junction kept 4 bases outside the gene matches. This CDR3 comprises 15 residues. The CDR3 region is CASSLMGQEYNEQFF. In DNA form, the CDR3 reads TGCGCCAGCAGCTTGATGGGACAGGAGTACAATGAGCAGTTCTTC.